The 15 T cell receptor beta chains below were found in one sample sequenced in a study of blood T cells in healthy people across ages. Next came a second PCR, run for about 6 to 11 cycles, which used a sample-barcoded 5' primer along with a J-beta primer mix. TCRdb reprocessed the 5' RACE reads via MiXCR and lists one record per CDR3 protein. The sample records about 1.1 million distinct CDR3 sequences, more than 30% being singletons. Material: blood. Receptors were obtained from a man aged 18 to 30 in good health.

The genes are TRBV4-2 and TRBJ2-1; 7 bases line up with TRBD2. The CDR3 runs to 17 residues. The germline V gene has CDR1 LGHNA and CDR2 YNFKEQ. V lost 0 bases to trimming and J lost 2 bases; unmatched junction nucleotides: 7. The CDR3 sequence is CASSQDISSGPYNEQFF. In DNA, the CDR3 is TGTGCCAGCAGCCAAGACATATCTAGCGGTCCCTACAATGAGCAGTTCTTC.

This clonotype was seen repeatedly, ten times or more. The V gene is TRBV12-3 or TRBV12-4, the J gene TRBJ2-1; possible D gene TRBD2, 6 bases. The V and J ends lost 5 bases and 5 bases respectively, with 16 bases between them. The CDR3 contains 15 residues. CDR3 bases: TGTGCCAGCAGTACCCATAGCGGAATCAACAATGAGCAGTTCTTC. Translated: CASSTHSGINNEQFF.

The CDR3: CASTSHTGELFF. CDR3 bases: TGTGCCAGCACTAGTCACACCGGGGAGCTGTTTTTT. The V gene is TRBV6-1, the J gene TRBJ2-2; D unresolved. This CDR3 spans 12 amino acids. Trimming removed 7 bases at V and 3 bases at J, with 6 bases between. Germline lookup yields CDR1 MNHNS and CDR2 SASEGT.

This clonotype was seen a single time. The chain employs TRBV11-1 and TRBJ2-2; 12 nucleotides align to TRBD2. Germline CDR1 and CDR2: SGHAT and FQDESV (reference sequence). This CDR3 has 16 residues. V shed 6 bases, J shed 2 bases, and the junction held 4 bases outside the gene matches. The CDR3 region is CASRLAGGSNTGELFF. For the CDR3, the DNA is TGTGCCAGCAGACTAGCGGGGGGCAGTAACACCGGGGAGCTGTTTTTT.

This clonotype has a handful of counts. This rearrangement joins TRBV6-5 to TRBJ2-5; TRBD1 agrees at 9 bases. The J call may be in error: the DNA end matches TRBJ2-7 better. Germline V CDR1 and CDR2: MNHEY, SVGAGI. The CDR3 totals 15 residues. The CDR3 nucleotides are TGTGCCAGCAGTTATGTTCCGGGACAGGGTTACGAGCAGTACTTC. It specifies CASSYVPGQGYEQYF.

The chain links TRBV12-3 or TRBV12-4 to TRBJ2-1, with 8 nucleotides matching TRBD2. The J segment lost 2 bases and the V segment lost 6 bases, leaving 6 bases of the junction unmatched. This CDR3 has 15 residues. CDR3 sequence: CASRVAGPPYNEQFF. CDR3 DNA sequence: TGTGCCAGCAGGGTAGCGGGGCCTCCCTACAATGAGCAGTTCTTC.

This clonotype has only a few counts. The chain is built from TRBV10-3 and TRBJ1-2; 7 nucleotides match TRBD1. The V segment lost 6 bases and the J segment 4 bases; nucleotides outside the gene matches: 17. The CDR3 has 17 residues. Germline CDR1 ENHRY, CDR2 SYGVKD. CDR3 residues: CAISTLNYRQGGYGYTF. Here the CDR3 DNA reads TGTGCCATCAGCACACTAAATTATAGACAGGGAGGCTATGGCTACACCTTC.

This clonotype was observed a handful of times. J is TRBJ1-4 and V is TRBV6-5, with TRBD1 matching over 8 bases. This CDR3 has 17 amino acids. With 5 bases clipped from V and 1 base from J, the junction kept 9 bases outside the gene matches. CDR1 is MNHEY, CDR2 SVGAGI, per germline. The CDR3 here is CASSPRQGTVTNEKLFF. The CDR3 bases are TGTGCCAGCAGTCCTCGACAGGGGACCGTAACTAATGAAAAACTGTTTTTT.

Of note for this clonotype: A junction boundary mismatches the germline segment, possibly from a read error. The chain has TRBV10-3 and TRBJ2-7; the D is unclear. This CDR3 is 11 amino acids long. The germline CDR1 and CDR2 sequences are ENHRY and SYGVKD. CDR3 DNA sequence: TGTGCCATCGGTGAGTTGGCTGAGCAGTACTTC. Protein: CAIGELAEQYF.

This sequence joins TRBV12-3 or TRBV12-4 and TRBJ1-5, with D possibly matching TRBD1 (6 bases). This CDR3 is built from 14 residues. The V end was cut by 10 bases, the J end by 6 bases, with 19 bases between. As DNA, the CDR3 is TGTGCCAACCTAGGGACACGACGAGTTCAGCCCCAGCATTTT. Translating it yields CANLGTRRVQPQHF.

J is TRBJ1-6 and V is TRBV20-1; maybe TRBD1 (5 bases). The CDR3 has 14 amino acids. The ends were cut back, 5 bases at V and 7 bases at J, with 15 bases in the middle. The germline CDR1 and CDR2 sequences are DFQATT and SNEGSKA (reference sequence). CDR3 DNA sequence: TGCAGTGCTGCGAGACAGACCGACAATTCACCCCTCCACTTT. Protein sequence: CSAARQTDNSPLHF.

This chain joins TRBV7-2 and TRBJ2-3; D gene uncertain. The CDR3 is 12 amino acids. CDR1 and CDR2 (germline): SGHTA, FQGNSA. V was shortened by 1 base and J by 11 bases, with 10 bases between the two germline ends. This CDR3 is CASSLEVGWQYF. DNA of the CDR3: TGTGCCAGCAGCTTAGAGGTCGGCTGGCAGTATTTT.

A few counts support this clonotype. V usage is TRBV7-3 and J usage is TRBJ2-1; D possibly corresponds to TRBD2 (8 bases). The germline V gene has CDR1 SGHTA and CDR2 FQGTGA. The V gene lost 2 bases and the J gene lost 8 bases, with 13 bases spanning the gap. This CDR3 comprises 14 residues. The CDR3 region is CASSLSGGGYEQFF. The CDR3 DNA follows: TGTGCCAGCAGCTTATCGGGAGGGGGCTATGAGCAGTTCTTC. Drawing the rest from reference TRBV7-3 and TRBJ2-1, the complete variable domain is GAGVSQTPSNKVTEKGKYVELRCDPISGHTALYWYRQSLGQGPEFLIYFQGTGAADDSGLPNDRFFAVRPEGSVSTLKIQRTERGDSAVYLCASSLSGGGYEQFFGPGTRLTVL.

The chain combines TRBV7-8 with TRBJ1-2, with TRBD1 matching 7 bases. The germline V gene has CDR1 SGHVS and CDR2 FQNEAQ. The CDR3 sequence is 15 residues long. With V trimmed by 4 bases and J by 1 base, 6 bases remained unmatched. CDR3 nucleotides: TGTGCCAGCAGCTCTCAGACAGGGTTTAACTATGGCTACACCTTC. Its protein product is CASSSQTGFNYGYTF.

In this sample, this clonotype turned up a few times. The chain employs TRBV20-1 and TRBJ1-2; no firm D call. Germline CDR1 is DFQATT and CDR2 is SNEGSKA (reference sequence). This CDR3 is built from 11 residues. Trimming cost V 6 bases and J 4 bases, with 9 bases left between them. The CDR3 region is CSAKELYGYTF. For the CDR3, the DNA is TGCAGTGCCAAGGAACTCTATGGCTACACCTTC.